The 22 T cell receptor beta chains below were found in one sample sequenced in a study of blood T cell repertoires in COVID-19. Data came from immunoSEQ multiplex PCR; TCRdb stores just in-frame clones and leaves some out. The data show hundreds of thousands of clones, 89% seen once. Sequencing was carried out using PBMCs or T cells enriched from blood (not recorded which). The receptors come from a woman between 40 and 50 years old who had recovered from COVID-19.

The gene calls are TRBV30 and TRBJ2-3, with TRBD1 as a possible D gene (5 bases). Looked up from germline, CDR1 is GTSNPN and CDR2 is SVGIG (reference sequence). V gave up 0 bases and J gave up 5 bases, with 12 bases separating them. The CDR3 length is 14 residues. In DNA form, the CDR3 reads TGTGCCTGGAGTGTAATAGGGGTGCAAGATACGCAGTATTTT. Protein: CAWSVIGVQDTQYF.

The chain employs TRBV7-2 and TRBJ2-5, with 9 bases lining up with TRBD2. Trimming at V came to 1 base and at J to 6 bases, leaving 6 bases not matched to a gene. This CDR3 spans 15 amino acids. Germline V gene data show CDR1 as SGHTA and CDR2 as FQGNSA. The CDR3 loop is CASSLGREGGKTQYF. CDR3 nucleotide sequence: TGTGCCAGCAGCTTAGGGCGGGAGGGGGGAAAGACCCAGTACTTC.

J is TRBJ1-2 and V is TRBV6-2 or TRBV6-3; weak D call: TRBD1 (5 bases). The germline V gene has CDR1 MNHEY and CDR2 SVGEGT. The CDR3 has 12 residues. The V end was cut by 2 bases, the J end by 8 bases, with 9 bases between. CDR3 DNA: TGTGCCAGCAGTTACAGGGGTGACGGCTACACCTTC. This sequence encodes CASSYRGDGYTF.

The chain joins TRBV9 to TRBJ2-2; no definite D call. V lost 0 bases and J lost 4, with 7 bases in between. Germline-derived CDR1 and CDR2 are SGDLS and YYNGEE. The CDR3 consists of 14 residues. CDR3 sequence (DNA): TGTGCCAGCAGCGTAGTTGAGGTCACCGGGGAGCTGTTTTTT. It codes for CASSVVEVTGELFF.

The rearrangement uses TRBV11-2 and TRBJ2-1, with TRBD2 matching 7 bases. Trimming removed 6 bases from V and 8 bases from J; junction bases left unmatched: 16. The CDR3 spans 16 residues. CDR1 SGHAT and CDR2 FQNNGV come from the germline V gene. The CDR3 DNA sequence: TGTGCCAGCAGTCTCCTCGGCCGCGGGAGCAGGTATGAGCAGTTCTTC. As protein: CASSLLGRGSRYEQFF. Full variable domain (rest looked up from reference TRBV11-2 and TRBJ2-1): EAGVAQSPRYKIIEKRQSVAFWCNPISGHATLYWYQQILGQGPKLLIQFQNNGVVDDSQLPKDRFSAERLKGVDSTLKIQPAKLEDSAVYLCASSLLGRGSRYEQFFGPGTRLTVL.

The rearrangement uses TRBV12-3 or TRBV12-4 and TRBJ2-3; no reliable D call. V lost 10 bases to trimming and J lost 3 bases, with 11 bases between them. The CDR3 covers 12 residues. The CDR3 here is CANRPGTDTQYF. For the CDR3, the DNA is TGTGCCAACCGACCCGGGACAGATACGCAGTATTTT.

This clone was seen at least ten times. The sample has other DNA sequences that encode this CDR3 too. The chain couples TRBV19 to TRBJ1-2, with D unclear. Germline V CDR1 and CDR2: LNHDA, SQIVND (reference sequence). The V and J ends lost 3 bases and 2 bases respectively, with 7 bases between them. This CDR3 is 13 amino acids long. CDR3: CASSIPGNYGYTF. As DNA, the CDR3 is TGTGCCAGTAGTATTCCCGGGAACTATGGCTACACCTTC.

The rearrangement uses TRBV9 and TRBJ2-2; TRBD1 matches at 8 bases. The CDR3 sequence is 19 residues long. With V trimmed by 2 bases and J by 1 base, 13 bases remained unmatched. CDR1 is SGDLS and CDR2 is YYNGEE in the germline V gene. CDR3 protein: CASSVHHLTGGWNTGELFF. CDR3 nucleotides: TGTGCCAGCAGCGTTCATCATTTAACAGGGGGGTGGAACACCGGGGAGCTGTTTTTT.

V usage is TRBV30 and J usage is TRBJ2-2; D perhaps matches TRBD2 (5 bases). V lost 2 bases, J lost 6 bases, and 7 bases lay in between. Germline CDR1 is GTSNPN and CDR2 is SVGIG (reference sequence). This CDR3 comprises 12 residues. CDR3 sequence: CAWSQRSGELFF. Written as DNA, the CDR3 is TGTGCCTGGAGTCAGCGGTCCGGGGAGCTGTTTTTT.

The V gene is TRBV10-3, the J gene TRBJ2-5; 9 positions agree with TRBD2. The CDR3 contains 14 residues. Losses at the gene ends were 5 bases for V and 2 bases for J; bases not matched to a gene: 3. Germline V gene sequence: CDR1 ENHRY, CDR2 SYGVKD. The CDR3 loop is CAISSTSGQETQYF. The CDR3 nucleotides read TGTGCCATCAGTTCAACTAGCGGGCAAGAGACCCAGTACTTC.

The chain combines TRBV24-1 with TRBJ1-2; D ambiguous. The CDR3 contains 13 residues. The germline V gene encodes CDR1 KGHDR and CDR2 SFDVKD. The V end lost 4 bases, the J end lost 6 bases, and 11 bases lay between the germline ends. The CDR3 bases are TGTGCCACCAGTGACAGGTCCGGGGATGGCTACACCTTC. Translated, it gives CATSDRSGDGYTF.

This chain links TRBV9 with TRBJ2-1; weak D call: TRBD2 (6 bases). Trimming shortened V by 6 bases and J by 0 bases, and 13 bases separated the two germline ends. Germline V lookup: CDR1 SGDLS, CDR2 YYNGEE. The length of the CDR3 is 15 residues. The CDR3 is CASNGGASSYNEQFF. The CDR3 bases are TGTGCCAGCAATGGCGGGGCGAGCTCCTACAATGAGCAGTTCTTC.

The V gene is TRBV30, the J gene TRBJ2-6; 11 positions agree with TRBD1. CDR3 length: 19 residues. V shed 5 bases, J shed 0 bases, and the junction held 12 bases outside the gene matches. Germline V CDR1 and CDR2: GTSNPN, SVGIG (reference sequence). The DNA of the CDR3 is TGTGCCTGGGGCTTTGGGACAGGGGGTACTAGCTCTGGGGCCAACGTCCTGACTTTC. Its protein product is CAWGFGTGGTSSGANVLTF.

The CDR3 loop is CASRSSGVSPGELFF. CDR3 sequence (DNA): TGTGCCAGCAGATCTAGCGGGGTCTCACCCGGGGAGCTGTTTTTT. This chain uses TRBV7-3 with TRBJ2-2; 9 bases are a match to TRBD2. V dropped 6 bases and J dropped 6; count of bases not matched to a gene: 8. Germline V gene data show CDR1 as SGHTA and CDR2 as FQGTGA. CDR3 length: 15 amino acids.

The chain carries TRBV10-3 and TRBJ1-1, with TRBD1 matching 10 bases. Per the germline V gene, CDR1 is ENHRY and CDR2 is SYGVKD. V was pared by 9 bases and J by 1 base, with 5 bases of the junction left unmatched. The CDR3 runs to 14 residues. The CDR3 protein is CAMRDRGSNTEAFF. CDR3 nucleotide sequence: TGTGCCATGAGGGACAGGGGCTCGAACACTGAAGCTTTCTTT.

The rearrangement joins TRBV4-1 to TRBJ2-2; 11 bases are shared with TRBD2. The junction had 8 bases not matched to a gene; V was cut back by 2 bases and J by 0 bases. Germline-derived CDR1 and CDR2 are MGHRA and YSYEKL. The CDR3 has 19 amino acids. The CDR3 DNA follows: TGCGCCAGCAGCCAAAGACGGGCTAGCGGGGGGCCGAACACCGGGGAGCTGTTTTTT. Its protein product is CASSQRRASGGPNTGELFF.

For the CDR3, the DNA is TGTGCCAGTAGCACTCTAGCGGGAGGGCAGTACGAGCAGTACTTC. Its protein product is CASSTLAGGQYEQYF. This chain links TRBV19 with TRBJ2-7, with 12 bases fitting TRBD2. J was trimmed by 4 bases and V by 6 bases; bases with no gene match: 7. The CDR3 loop spans 15 amino acids. CDR1 is LNHDA, CDR2 SQIVND, per germline (reference sequence).

The chain joins TRBV19 to TRBJ2-7; possible D gene TRBD1, 5 bases. V was pared by 1 base and J by 10 bases, with 14 bases between. Germline V gives CDR1 LNHDA, CDR2 SQIVND (reference sequence). This CDR3 is built from 13 residues. The DNA of the CDR3 is TGTGCCAGTAGTATAGGGAACCCAGGGAAACAGTACTTC. As protein: CASSIGNPGKQYF.

The chain carries TRBV13 and TRBJ2-7; 8 bases match TRBD1. CDR1 is PRHDT and CDR2 is FYEKMQ in the germline V gene (reference sequence). The CDR3 sequence is 13 residues long. V lost 0 bases to trimming and J lost 5 bases; unmatched junction nucleotides: 0. This chain's CDR3 is CASSLGDRDEQYF. The CDR3 DNA reads as TGTGCCAGCAGCTTAGGGGACAGGGACGAGCAGTACTTC.

Details on this clone: The sample holds other DNA sequences that translate to the same CDR3. The chain carries TRBV7-2 and TRBJ1-5, with 8 bases identical to TRBD1. V dropped 5 bases and J dropped 3; count of bases not matched to a gene: 6. CDR3 length: 15 residues. Looked up from germline, CDR1 is SGHTA and CDR2 is FQGNSA. CDR3 amino acids: CASSPGQGTNQPQHF. As DNA, the CDR3 is TGTGCCAGCAGCCCTGGACAGGGAACCAATCAGCCCCAGCATTTT.

Here the CDR3 reads CAVGVGRGASAYGYTF. CDR3 sequence (DNA): TGTGCCGTCGGGGTCGGCAGGGGAGCCTCTGCCTATGGCTACACCTTC. The chain carries TRBV3-1 (or the pseudogene TRBV3-2) and TRBJ1-2; tentative D call: TRBD1 (6 bases). In germline, CDR1 is LGHDT, CDR2 YNNKEL (reference sequence). This CDR3 is 16 amino acids long. The V and J ends lost 11 bases and 4 bases respectively, with 26 bases between them.

This chain uses TRBV19 with TRBJ1-5; D unclear. Trimming took 2 bases from V and 1 from J, leaving 9 bases between them. CDR1 and CDR2 (germline): LNHDA, SQIVND (reference sequence). This CDR3 contains 15 residues. The CDR3 loop reads CASSIYSTSNQPQHF. The CDR3 DNA reads as TGTGCCAGTAGTATATACAGTACGAGCAATCAGCCCCAGCATTTT.